This T cell receptor (beta chain) was recorded in a study of T cells in Graves' hyperthyroidism and ophthalmopathy. Thyroid ultrasound and orbital computed tomography, with clinical symptoms and serum thyroxine and TRAb, informed diagnoses. Regions amplified from RNA transcripts were the TCR beta CDR3 regions. Initially, a first-round RT-PCR of the TCR CDR3 employed the HTBI primer set. Each CDR3 protein gets one entry after TCRdb re-called the multiplex PCR reads with MiXCR. This table holds about 640,000 distinct CDR3 sequences, 45% found once. Looked up from germline, CDR1 is SQVTM and CDR2 is ANQGSEA. The CDR3 sequence is 13 residues long. Trimming pared 4 bases from V and 4 bases from J, leaving 13 bases between. Points on this clonotype: Its antigen is not identified. Given a much more abundant clone one base away, this may be a read error.

Study-wide results and limits: Prediction of ophthalmopathy progression came a median roughly 6.4 months pre-onset. Stable hyperthyroidism and ophthalmopathy were separated using 13 V-J signatures. In the blood, most expanded thyroid clonotypes above 0.001 appeared as well.

The receptor was derived from an adult man with Graves' disease, either hyperthyroidism or ophthalmopathy (not recorded which). This sequence joins TRBV29-1 and TRBJ2-5; weak D call: TRBD1 (6 bases). Sequencing input: peripheral blood or thyroid tissue (not recorded which). This CDR3 reads CSVGDKAGETQYF. The CDR3 nucleotides are TGCAGCGTTGGGGACAAGGCAGGAGAGACCCAGTACTTC.